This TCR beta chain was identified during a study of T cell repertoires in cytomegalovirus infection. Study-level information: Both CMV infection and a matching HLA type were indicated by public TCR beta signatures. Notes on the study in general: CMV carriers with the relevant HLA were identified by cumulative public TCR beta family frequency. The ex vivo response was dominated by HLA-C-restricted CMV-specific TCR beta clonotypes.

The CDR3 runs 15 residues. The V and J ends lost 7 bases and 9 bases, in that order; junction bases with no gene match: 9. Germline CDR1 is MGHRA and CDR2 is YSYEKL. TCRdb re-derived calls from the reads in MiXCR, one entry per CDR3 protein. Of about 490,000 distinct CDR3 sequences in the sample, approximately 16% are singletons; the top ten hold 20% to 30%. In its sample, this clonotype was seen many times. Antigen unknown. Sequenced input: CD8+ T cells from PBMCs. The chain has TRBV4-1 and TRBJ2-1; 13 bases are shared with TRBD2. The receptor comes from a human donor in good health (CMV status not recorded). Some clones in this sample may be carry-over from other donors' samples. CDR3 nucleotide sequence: TGCGCCAGCACCACCTCCGGACTAGCGGGAGTTGAGCAGTTCTTC. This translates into CASTTSGLAGVEQFF.